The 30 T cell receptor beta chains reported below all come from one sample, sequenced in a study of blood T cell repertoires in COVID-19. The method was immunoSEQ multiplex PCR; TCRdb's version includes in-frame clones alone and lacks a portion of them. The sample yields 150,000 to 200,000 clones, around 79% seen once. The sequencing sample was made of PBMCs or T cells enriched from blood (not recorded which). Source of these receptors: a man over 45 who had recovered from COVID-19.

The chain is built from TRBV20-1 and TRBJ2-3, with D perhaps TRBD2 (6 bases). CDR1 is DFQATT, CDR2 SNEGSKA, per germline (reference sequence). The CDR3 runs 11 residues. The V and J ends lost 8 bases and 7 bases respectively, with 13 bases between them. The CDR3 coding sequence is TGCAGTCCCGGGAGTGGAAATACGCAGTATTTT. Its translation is CSPGSGNTQYF.

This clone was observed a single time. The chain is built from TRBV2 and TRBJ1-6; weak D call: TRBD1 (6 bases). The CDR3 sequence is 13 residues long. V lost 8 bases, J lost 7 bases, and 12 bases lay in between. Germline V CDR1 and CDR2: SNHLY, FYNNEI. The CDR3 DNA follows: TGTGCCAGCGGGCAGGGGTCCAATTCACCCCTCCACTTT. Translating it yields CASGQGSNSPLHF.

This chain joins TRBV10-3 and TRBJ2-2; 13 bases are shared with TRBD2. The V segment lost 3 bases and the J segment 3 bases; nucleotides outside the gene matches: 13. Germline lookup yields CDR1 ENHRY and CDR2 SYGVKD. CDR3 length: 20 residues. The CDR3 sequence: CAISDLLAGGPVVDTGELFF. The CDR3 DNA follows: TGTGCCATCAGTGATTTACTAGCGGGGGGGCCCGTAGTAGACACCGGGGAGCTGTTTTTT.

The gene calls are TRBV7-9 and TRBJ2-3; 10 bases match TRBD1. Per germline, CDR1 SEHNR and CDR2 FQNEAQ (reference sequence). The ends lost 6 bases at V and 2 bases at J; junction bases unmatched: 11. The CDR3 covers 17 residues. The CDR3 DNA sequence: TGTGCCAGCAGTCGCGAGCCGGGACAGGGGCACACAGATACGCAGTATTTT. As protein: CASSREPGQGHTDTQYF.

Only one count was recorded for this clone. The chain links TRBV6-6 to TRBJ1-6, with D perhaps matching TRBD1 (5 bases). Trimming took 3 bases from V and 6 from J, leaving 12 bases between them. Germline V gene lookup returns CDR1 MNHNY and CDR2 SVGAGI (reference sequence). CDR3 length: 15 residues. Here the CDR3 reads CASSYGGIGNSPLHF. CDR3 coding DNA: TGTGCCAGCAGTTATGGGGGGATTGGTAATTCACCCCTCCACTTT.

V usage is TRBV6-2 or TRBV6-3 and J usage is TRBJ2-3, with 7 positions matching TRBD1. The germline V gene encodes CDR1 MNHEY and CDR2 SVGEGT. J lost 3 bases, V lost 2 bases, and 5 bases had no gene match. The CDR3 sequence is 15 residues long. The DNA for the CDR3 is TGTGCCAGCAGTTACGTGGCAGGGGGTACAGATACGCAGTATTTT. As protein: CASSYVAGGTDTQYF.

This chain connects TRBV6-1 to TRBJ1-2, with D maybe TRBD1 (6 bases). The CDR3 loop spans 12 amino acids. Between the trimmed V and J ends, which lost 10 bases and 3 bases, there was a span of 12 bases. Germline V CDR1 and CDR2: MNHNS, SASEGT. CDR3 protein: CATGQTHYGYTF. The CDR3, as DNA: TGTGCCACTGGACAGACCCACTATGGCTACACCTTC.

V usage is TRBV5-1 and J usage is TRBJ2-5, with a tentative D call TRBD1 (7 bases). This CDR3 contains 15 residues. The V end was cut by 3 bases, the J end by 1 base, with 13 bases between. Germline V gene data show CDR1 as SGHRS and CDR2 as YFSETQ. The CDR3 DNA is TGCGCCAGCAGCTCGGGGGACAGATTCCAAGAGACCCAGTACTTC. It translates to CASSSGDRFQETQYF.

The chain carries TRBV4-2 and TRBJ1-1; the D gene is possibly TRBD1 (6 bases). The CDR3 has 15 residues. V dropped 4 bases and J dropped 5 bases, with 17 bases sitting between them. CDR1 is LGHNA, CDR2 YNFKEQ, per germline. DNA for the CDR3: TGTGCCAGCAGCCCGAACAGGGCTTGGGGGACTGAAGCTTTCTTT. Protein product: CASSPNRAWGTEAFF.

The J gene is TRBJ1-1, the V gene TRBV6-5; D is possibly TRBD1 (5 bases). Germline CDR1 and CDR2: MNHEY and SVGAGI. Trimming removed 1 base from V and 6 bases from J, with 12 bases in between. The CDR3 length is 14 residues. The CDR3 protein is CASSYLQGVAEAFF. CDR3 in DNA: TGTGCCAGCAGTTACTTGCAGGGCGTGGCTGAAGCTTTCTTT.

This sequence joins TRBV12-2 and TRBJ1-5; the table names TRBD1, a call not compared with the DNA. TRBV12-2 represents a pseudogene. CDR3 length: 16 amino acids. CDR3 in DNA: TGTGCAAGTCGCTTAGTGGCGACAGGCCCTAATCAGCCCCAGCATTTT. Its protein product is CASRLVATGPNQPQHF.

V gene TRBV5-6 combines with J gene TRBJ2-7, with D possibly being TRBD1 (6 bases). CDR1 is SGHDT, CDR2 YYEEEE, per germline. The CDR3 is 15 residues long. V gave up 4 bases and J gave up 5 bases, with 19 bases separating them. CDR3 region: CASSPTGRRGNEQYF. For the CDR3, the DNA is TGTGCCAGCAGCCCAACAGGGCGCCGAGGGAACGAGCAGTACTTC.

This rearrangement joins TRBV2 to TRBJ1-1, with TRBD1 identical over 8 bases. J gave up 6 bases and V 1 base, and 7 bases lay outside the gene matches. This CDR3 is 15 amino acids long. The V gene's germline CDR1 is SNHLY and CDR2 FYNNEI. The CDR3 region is CASSEEGQVGSEAFF. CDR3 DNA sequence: TGTGCCAGCAGTGAAGAGGGACAGGTGGGCTCTGAAGCTTTCTTT. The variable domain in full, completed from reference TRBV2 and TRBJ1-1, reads EPEVTQTPSHQVTQMGQEVILRCVPISNHLYFYWYRQILGQKVEFLVSFYNNEISEKSEIFDDQFSVERPDGSNFTLKIRSTKLEDSAMYFCASSEEGQVGSEAFFGQGTRLTVV.

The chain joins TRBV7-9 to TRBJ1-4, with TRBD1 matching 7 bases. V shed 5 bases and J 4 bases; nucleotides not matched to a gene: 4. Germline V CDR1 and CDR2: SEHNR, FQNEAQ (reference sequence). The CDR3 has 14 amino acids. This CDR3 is CASSQTGINEKLFF. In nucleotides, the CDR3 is TGTGCCAGCAGCCAGACAGGGATTAATGAAAAACTGTTTTTT.

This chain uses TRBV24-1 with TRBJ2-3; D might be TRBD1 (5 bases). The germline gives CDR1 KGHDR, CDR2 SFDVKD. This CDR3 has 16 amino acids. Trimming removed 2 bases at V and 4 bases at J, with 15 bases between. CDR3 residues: CATSDWGLTMADTQYF. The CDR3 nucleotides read TGTGCCACCAGTGATTGGGGCCTCACCATGGCAGATACGCAGTATTTT.

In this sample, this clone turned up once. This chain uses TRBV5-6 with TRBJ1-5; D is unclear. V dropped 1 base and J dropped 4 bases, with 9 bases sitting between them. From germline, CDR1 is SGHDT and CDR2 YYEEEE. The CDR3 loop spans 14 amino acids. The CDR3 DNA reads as TGTGCCAGCAGCTTGATCGGTGAAAATCAGCCCCAGCATTTT. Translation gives CASSLIGENQPQHF.

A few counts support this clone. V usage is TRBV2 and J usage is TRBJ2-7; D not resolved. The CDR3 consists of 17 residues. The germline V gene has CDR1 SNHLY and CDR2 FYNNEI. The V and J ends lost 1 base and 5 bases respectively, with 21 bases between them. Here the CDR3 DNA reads TGTGCCAGCAGTGAAGTCGACTCCAATTGGTTATCGGACGAGCAGTACTTC. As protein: CASSEVDSNWLSDEQYF. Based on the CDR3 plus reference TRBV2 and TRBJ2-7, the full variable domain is EPEVTQTPSHQVTQMGQEVILRCVPISNHLYFYWYRQILGQKVEFLVSFYNNEISEKSEIFDDQFSVERPDGSNFTLKIRSTKLEDSAMYFCASSEVDSNWLSDEQYFGPGTRLTVT.

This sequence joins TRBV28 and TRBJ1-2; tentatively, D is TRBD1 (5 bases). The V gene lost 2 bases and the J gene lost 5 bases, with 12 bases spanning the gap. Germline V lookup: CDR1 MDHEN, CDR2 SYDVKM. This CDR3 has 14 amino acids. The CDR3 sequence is CASSLRAGIYGYTF. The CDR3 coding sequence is TGTGCCAGCAGTTTACGGGCAGGGATTTATGGCTACACCTTC.

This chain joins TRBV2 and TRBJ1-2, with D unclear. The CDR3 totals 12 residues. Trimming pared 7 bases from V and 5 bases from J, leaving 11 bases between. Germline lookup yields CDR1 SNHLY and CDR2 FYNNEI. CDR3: CASKEGGYGYTF. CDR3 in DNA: TGTGCCAGCAAAGAGGGAGGGTATGGCTACACCTTC.

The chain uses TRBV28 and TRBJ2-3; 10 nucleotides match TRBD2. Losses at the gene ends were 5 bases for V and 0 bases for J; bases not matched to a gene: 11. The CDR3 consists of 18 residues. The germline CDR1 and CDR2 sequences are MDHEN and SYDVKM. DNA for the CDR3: TGTGCCAGCAGTACCCAAGCTAGCGGGGGCCCTAGCACAGATACGCAGTATTTT. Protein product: CASSTQASGGPSTDTQYF.

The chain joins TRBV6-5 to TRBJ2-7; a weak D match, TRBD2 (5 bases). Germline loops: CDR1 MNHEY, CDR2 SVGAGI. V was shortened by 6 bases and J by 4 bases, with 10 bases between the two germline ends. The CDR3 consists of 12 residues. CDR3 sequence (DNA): TGTGCCAGCAGCCCGGGGTCTTACGAGCAGTACTTC. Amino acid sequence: CASSPGSYEQYF.

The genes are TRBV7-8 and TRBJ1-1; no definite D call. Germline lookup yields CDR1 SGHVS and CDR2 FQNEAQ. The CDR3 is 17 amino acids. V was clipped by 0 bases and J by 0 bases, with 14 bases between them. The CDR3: CASSLATGGSMNTEAFF. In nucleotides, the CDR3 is TGTGCCAGCAGCTTAGCTACGGGAGGCAGCATGAACACTGAAGCTTTCTTT.

CDR3 DNA: TGTGCCAGCAGGGGGCAGGGGGCGCGCGGGGCCAACGTCCTGACTTTC. It yields the protein CASRGQGARGANVLTF. This sequence joins TRBV2 and TRBJ2-6; 8 bases are shared with TRBD1. The CDR3 has 16 residues. Germline V gene sequence: CDR1 SNHLY, CDR2 FYNNEI. V gave up 6 bases and J gave up 4 bases; unmatched junction bases: 8. Full variable domain (outside the CDR3, taken from reference TRBV2 and TRBJ2-6): EPEVTQTPSHQVTQMGQEVILRCVPISNHLYFYWYRQILGQKVEFLVSFYNNEISEKSEIFDDQFSVERPDGSNFTLKIRSTKLEDSAMYFCASRGQGARGANVLTFGAGSRLTVL.

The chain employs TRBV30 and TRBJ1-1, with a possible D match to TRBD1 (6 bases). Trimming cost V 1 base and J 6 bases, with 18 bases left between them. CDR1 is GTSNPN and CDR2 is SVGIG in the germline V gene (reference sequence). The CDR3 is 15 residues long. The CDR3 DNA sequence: TGTGCCTGGAGTGGAGAGCGTGGGGGGGGCGCTGAAGCTTTCTTT. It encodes CAWSGERGGGAEAFF.

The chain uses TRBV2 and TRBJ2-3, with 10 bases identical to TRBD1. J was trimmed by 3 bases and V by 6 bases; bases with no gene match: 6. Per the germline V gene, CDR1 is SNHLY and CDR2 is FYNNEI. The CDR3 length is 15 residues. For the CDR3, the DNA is TGTGCCAGCAGACTCCGGGACAGGGGAACAGATACGCAGTATTTT. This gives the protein CASRLRDRGTDTQYF.

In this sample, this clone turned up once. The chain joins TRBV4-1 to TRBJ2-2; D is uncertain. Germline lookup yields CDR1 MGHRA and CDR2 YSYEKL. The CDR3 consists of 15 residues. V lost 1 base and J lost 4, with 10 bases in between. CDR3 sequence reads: CASSQGRASTGELFF. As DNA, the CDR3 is TGCGCCAGCAGCCAAGGCCGTGCGAGCACCGGGGAGCTGTTTTTT.

The CDR3 DNA sequence: TGTGCCAGCAGCTTAGCACAGGGTAATGAAAAACTGTTTTTT. Its translation is CASSLAQGNEKLFF. The J gene is TRBJ1-4, the V gene TRBV7-9, with D perhaps TRBD1 (6 bases). Trimming left V 0 bases short and J 4 bases short, with 6 bases between. Germline CDR1 and CDR2: SEHNR and FQNEAQ (reference sequence). There are 14 residues in the CDR3.

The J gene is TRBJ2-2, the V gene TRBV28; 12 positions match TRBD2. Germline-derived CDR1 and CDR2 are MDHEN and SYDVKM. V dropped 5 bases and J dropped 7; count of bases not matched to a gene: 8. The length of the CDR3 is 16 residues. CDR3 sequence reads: CASSIRLAGVGGELFF. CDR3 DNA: TGTGCCAGCAGTATCCGACTAGCGGGAGTGGGCGGGGAGCTGTTTTTT.

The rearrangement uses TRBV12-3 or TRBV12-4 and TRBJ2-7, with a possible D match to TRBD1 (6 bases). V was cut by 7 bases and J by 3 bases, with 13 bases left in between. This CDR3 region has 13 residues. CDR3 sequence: CASTLTGIYEQYF. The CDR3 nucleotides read TGTGCCAGCACCCTGACAGGCATCTACGAGCAGTACTTC.

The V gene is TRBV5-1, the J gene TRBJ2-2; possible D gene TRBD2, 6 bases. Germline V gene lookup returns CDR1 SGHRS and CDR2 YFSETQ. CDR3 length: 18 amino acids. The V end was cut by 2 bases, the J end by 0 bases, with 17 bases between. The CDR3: CASSFRRSGPSNTGELFF. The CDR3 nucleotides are TGCGCCAGCAGCTTCCGTCGGAGCGGGCCCTCGAACACCGGGGAGCTGTTTTTT.